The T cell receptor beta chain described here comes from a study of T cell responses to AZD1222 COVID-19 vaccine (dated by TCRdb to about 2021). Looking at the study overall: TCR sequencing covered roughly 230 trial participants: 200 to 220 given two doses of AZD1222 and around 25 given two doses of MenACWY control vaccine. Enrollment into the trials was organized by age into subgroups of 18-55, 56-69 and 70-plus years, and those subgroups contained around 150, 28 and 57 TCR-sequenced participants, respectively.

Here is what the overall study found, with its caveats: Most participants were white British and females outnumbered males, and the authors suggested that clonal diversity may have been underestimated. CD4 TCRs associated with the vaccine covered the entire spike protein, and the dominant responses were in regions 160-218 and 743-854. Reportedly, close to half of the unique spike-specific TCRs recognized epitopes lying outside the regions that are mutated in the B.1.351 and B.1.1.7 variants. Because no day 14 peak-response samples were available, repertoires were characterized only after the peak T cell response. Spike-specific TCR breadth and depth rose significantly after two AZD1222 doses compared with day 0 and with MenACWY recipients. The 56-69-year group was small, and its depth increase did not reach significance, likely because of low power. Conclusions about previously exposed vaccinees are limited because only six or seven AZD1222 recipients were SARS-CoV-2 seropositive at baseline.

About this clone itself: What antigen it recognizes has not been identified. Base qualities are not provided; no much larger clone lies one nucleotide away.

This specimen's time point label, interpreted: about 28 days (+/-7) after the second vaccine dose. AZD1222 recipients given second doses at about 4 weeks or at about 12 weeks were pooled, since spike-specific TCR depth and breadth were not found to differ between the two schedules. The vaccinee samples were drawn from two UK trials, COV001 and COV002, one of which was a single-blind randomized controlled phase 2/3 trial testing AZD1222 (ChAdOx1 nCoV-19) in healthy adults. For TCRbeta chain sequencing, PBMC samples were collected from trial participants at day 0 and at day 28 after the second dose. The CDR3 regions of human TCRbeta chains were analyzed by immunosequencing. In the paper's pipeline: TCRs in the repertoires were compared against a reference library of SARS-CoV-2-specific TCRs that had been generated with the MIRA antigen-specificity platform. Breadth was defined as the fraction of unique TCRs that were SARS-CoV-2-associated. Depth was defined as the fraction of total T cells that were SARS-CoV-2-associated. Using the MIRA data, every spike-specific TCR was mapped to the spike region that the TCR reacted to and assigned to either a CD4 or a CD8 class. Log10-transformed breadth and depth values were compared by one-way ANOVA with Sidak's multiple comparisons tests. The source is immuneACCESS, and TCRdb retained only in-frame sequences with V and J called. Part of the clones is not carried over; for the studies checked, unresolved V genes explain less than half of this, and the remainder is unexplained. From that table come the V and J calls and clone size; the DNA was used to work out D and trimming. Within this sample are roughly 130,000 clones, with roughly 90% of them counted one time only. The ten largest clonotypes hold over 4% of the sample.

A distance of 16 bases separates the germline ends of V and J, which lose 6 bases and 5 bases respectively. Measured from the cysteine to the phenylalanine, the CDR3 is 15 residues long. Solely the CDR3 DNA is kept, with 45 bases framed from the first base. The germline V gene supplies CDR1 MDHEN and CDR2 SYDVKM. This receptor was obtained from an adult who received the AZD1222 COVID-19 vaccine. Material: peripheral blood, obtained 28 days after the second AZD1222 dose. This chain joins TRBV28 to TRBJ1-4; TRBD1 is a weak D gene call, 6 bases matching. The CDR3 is CASSPPQGGNEKLFF. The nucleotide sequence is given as TGTGCCAGCAGCCCCCCCCAAGGGGGAAATGAAAAACTGTTTTTT.